This passage covers 17 T cell receptor beta chains from one sample sequenced in a study of OX40 agonist ivuxolimab in advanced cancers. Assay: immunoSEQ multiplex PCR; the TCRdb copy retains only in-frame clones and omits some. The sample has about 58,000 clones, approximately 90% seen once. Sequencing used CD4+ or CD8+ T cells sorted from blood, obtained in a trial of the OX40 agonist ivuxolimab. Receptors were obtained from an adult with an advanced solid tumor such as melanoma, head and neck, liver or kidney cancer.

The chain couples TRBV29-1 to TRBJ1-4; 9 bases match TRBD1. Germline loops: CDR1 SQVTM, CDR2 ANQGSEA. This CDR3 comprises 14 residues. The junction had 2 bases not matched to a gene; V was cut back by 3 bases and J by 3 bases. CDR3 sequence: CSVEDRGSNEKLFF. CDR3 in DNA: TGCAGCGTTGAGGACAGGGGTTCTAATGAAAAACTGTTTTTT.

This chain uses TRBV7-8 with TRBJ1-1, with TRBD1 matching 9 bases. V gave up 2 bases and J gave up 4 bases; unmatched junction bases: 5. Per germline, CDR1 SGHVS and CDR2 FQNEAQ. The CDR3 has 15 amino acids. The CDR3 protein is CASSLSRTGVTEAFF. CDR3 coding DNA: TGTGCCAGCAGCTTATCCCGGACAGGGGTCACTGAAGCTTTCTTT.

The chain couples TRBV5-3 to TRBJ1-2, with TRBD1 identical over 9 bases. TRBV5-3 is classed as an ORF, of uncertain function. The CDR3 extends over 16 amino acids. V was clipped by 2 bases and J by 0 bases; unmatched bases: 5. Here the CDR3 reads CARSLQGAQANYGYTF. CDR3 bases: TGTGCCAGAAGCTTACAGGGGGCTCAAGCTAACTATGGCTACACCTTC.

The chain joins TRBV2 to TRBJ1-6; D is undetermined. The germline V gene encodes CDR1 SNHLY and CDR2 FYNNEI. The CDR3 sequence is 12 residues long. Between the trimmed V and J ends, which lost 6 bases and 9 bases, there was a span of 9 bases. The CDR3 coding sequence is TGTGCCAGCAGGGGATTTGCTTCACCCCTCCACTTT. As protein: CASRGFASPLHF.

The genes are TRBV18 and TRBJ2-5, with 8 bases matching TRBD1. Losses at the gene ends were 2 bases for V and 0 bases for J; bases not matched to a gene: 2. This CDR3 has 15 residues. CDR1 and CDR2 from the germline V gene are KGHSH and LQKENI. CDR3 sequence reads: CASSPARGHQETQYF. DNA of the CDR3: TGTGCCAGCTCACCAGCCAGGGGGCACCAAGAGACCCAGTACTTC.

The CDR3 nucleotides are TGTGCCAGCAGCTTAGCCCCCACGGGAATCTCGTCAGATACGCAGTATTTT. Translated, it gives CASSLAPTGISSDTQYF. The V gene is TRBV7-2, the J gene TRBJ2-3; D is possibly TRBD2 (5 bases). V lost 0 bases to trimming and J lost 4 bases, with 17 bases between them. The CDR3 contains 17 residues. The germline CDR1 and CDR2 sequences are SGHTA and FQGNSA.

The chain is built from TRBV5-1 and TRBJ1-6; 7 bases align to TRBD1. Germline V lookup: CDR1 SGHRS, CDR2 YFSETQ. The V gene end was trimmed by 5 bases and the J gene end by 0 bases; junction bases not matched to a gene: 11. There are 18 residues in the CDR3. DNA of the CDR3: TGCGCCAGCAGTTCGCGACAGGGACAAGACTCCTATAATTCACCCCTCCACTTT. Its translation: CASSSRQGQDSYNSPLHF.

This clone was found once. The chain combines TRBV7-6 with TRBJ2-3; weak D call: TRBD2 (7 bases). The CDR3 sequence is 17 residues long. Between the trimmed V and J ends, which lost 5 bases and 2 bases, there was a span of 20 bases. Germline values: CDR1 SGHVS, CDR2 FNYEAQ. In nucleotides, the CDR3 is TGTGCCAGCAGCCACCGCGGGGCGGGGGCAAACACAGATACGCAGTATTTT. Amino acid sequence: CASSHRGAGANTDTQYF.

This clone was seen once. The chain recombines TRBV18 with TRBJ2-2, with TRBD1 identical over 8 bases. Germline values: CDR1 KGHSH, CDR2 LQKENI. V was clipped by 6 bases and J by 0 bases; unmatched bases: 3. The CDR3 covers 15 residues. The CDR3 nucleotides are TGTGCCAGCTCGCCGACAGGGGCGAACACCGGGGAGCTGTTTTTT. Its translation: CASSPTGANTGELFF.

V usage is TRBV7-8 and J usage is TRBJ1-4; D not resolved. Germline CDR1 is SGHVS and CDR2 is FQNEAQ. With 1 base removed from V and 7 bases from J, the gap between germline ends came to 7 bases. The CDR3 loop spans 13 amino acids. The CDR3 region is CASSLELGEKLFF. The DNA for the CDR3 is TGTGCCAGCAGCTTAGAATTGGGTGAAAAACTGTTTTTT.

The chain links TRBV2 to TRBJ1-1; no clear D. Deletions cut 5 bases from V and 0 bases from J, with 13 bases between. CDR1 and CDR2 from the germline V gene are SNHLY and FYNNEI. This CDR3 is built from 15 residues. CDR3 DNA: TGTGCCAGCAGTAATCAGAGGGCCATGAACACTGAAGCTTTCTTT. Its translation is CASSNQRAMNTEAFF.

Concerning this clone: One junction end does not reproduce the germline sequence, and a read error may be involved. V is TRBV19 and J is TRBJ2-3; 8 bases map to TRBD2. The CDR3 length is 14 residues. Germline loops: CDR1 LNHDA, CDR2 SQIVND (reference sequence). CDR3 in amino acids: CASTPRTSRDTQYF. The CDR3 DNA follows: TGTGCCAGTACCCCGCGGACTAGCAGAGATACGCAGTATTTT.

The rearrangement uses TRBV29-1 and TRBJ1-2; the D gene is possibly TRBD1 (5 bases). The CDR3 is 12 amino acids. Trimming shortened V by 6 bases and J by 10 bases, and 18 bases separated the two germline ends. Germline CDR1 is SQVTM and CDR2 is ANQGSEA. CDR3 coding DNA: TGCAGCGTCCGGGACTCGGGTTCGATCTACACCTTC. This gives the protein CSVRDSGSIYTF. Full variable domain (missing parts from reference TRBV29-1 and TRBJ1-2): SAVISQKPSRDICQRGTSLTIQCQVDSQVTMMFWYRQQPGQSLTLIATANQGSEATYESGFVIDKFPISRPNLTFSTLTVSNMSPEDSSIYLCSVRDSGSIYTFGSGTRLTVV.

This sequence joins TRBV28 and TRBJ2-7; possible D gene TRBD2, 6 bases. V lost 4 bases to trimming and J lost 2 bases, with 12 bases between them. The CDR3 contains 14 residues. The germline V gene encodes CDR1 MDHEN and CDR2 SYDVKM. The CDR3 DNA is TGTGCCAGCAGTTCTTGGGGGGTCACCTACGAGCAGTACTTC. Translated: CASSSWGVTYEQYF.

The chain joins TRBV6-1 to TRBJ1-2; 8 bases match TRBD1. The CDR3 consists of 15 residues. V was clipped by 4 bases and J by 3 bases; unmatched bases: 7. CDR1 is MNHNS, CDR2 SASEGT, per germline. CDR3 DNA sequence: TGTGCCAGCAGTGCAAACAGGGGGGTCGACTATGGCTACACCTTC. Translation gives CASSANRGVDYGYTF.

The chain carries TRBV6-1 and TRBJ2-7, with 11 bases fitting TRBD2. The germline CDR1 and CDR2 sequences are MNHNS and SASEGT. The CDR3 runs to 15 residues. Unmatched junction bases numbered 9, after V lost 4 bases and J lost 7 bases. The CDR3 region has the DNA TGTGCCAGCAGTGTTCCGACTAGCGGGGACGGTGAGCAGTACTTC. As protein: CASSVPTSGDGEQYF.

This CDR3 is CASRAQGTTDTQYF. CDR3 DNA: TGTGCCAGCAGAGCACAGGGGACCACAGATACGCAGTATTTT. This chain connects TRBV27 to TRBJ2-3; 7 bases fit TRBD1. Trimming at V came to 6 bases and at J to 2 bases, leaving 5 bases not matched to a gene. CDR3 length: 14 amino acids. Germline-derived CDR1 and CDR2 are MNHEY and SMNVEV (reference sequence).